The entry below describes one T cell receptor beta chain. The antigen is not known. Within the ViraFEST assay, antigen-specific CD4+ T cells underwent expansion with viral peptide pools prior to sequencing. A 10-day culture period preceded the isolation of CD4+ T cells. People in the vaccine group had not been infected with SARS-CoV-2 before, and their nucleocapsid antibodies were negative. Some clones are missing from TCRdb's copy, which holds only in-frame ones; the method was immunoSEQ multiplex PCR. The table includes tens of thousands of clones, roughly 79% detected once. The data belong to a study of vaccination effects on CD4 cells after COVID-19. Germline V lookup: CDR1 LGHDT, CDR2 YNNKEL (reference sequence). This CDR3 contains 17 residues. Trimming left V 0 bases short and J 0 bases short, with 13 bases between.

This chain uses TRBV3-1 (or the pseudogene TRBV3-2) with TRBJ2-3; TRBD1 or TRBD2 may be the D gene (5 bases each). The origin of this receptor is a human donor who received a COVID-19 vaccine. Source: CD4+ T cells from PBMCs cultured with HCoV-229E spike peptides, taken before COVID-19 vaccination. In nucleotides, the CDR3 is TGTGCCAGCAGCCAAGATGGGACCAGGGTTAGCACAGATACGCAGTATTTT. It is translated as CASSQDGTRVSTDTQYF.